Sequencing of this T cell receptor beta chain was carried out in a study of cytomegalovirus exposure and HLA in healthy donors. Overall study: HLA-typed donors were the source of approximately 88 million unique TCRs, which an early data release held. Broader study findings: HLA allele associations emerged for around 15,000 TCR beta sequences in a later analysis, at 0.05 false discovery rate.

As for this clone: Antigen: not known.

13 Jbeta primers and 60 Vbeta primers were used for the PCR. The table came from immunoSEQ multiplex PCR; TCRdb's copy has only in-frame clones and leaves some out. The sample holds tens of thousands of clones; around 79% are singletons and the top ten take 4.5% to 7%. The sample taken for sequencing was PBMCs. The sequence derives from a male donor in good health and CMV-seropositive.

The CDR3 nucleotides are TGTGCCAGCAGCGTAGCTGCGCCATCGAGGACCCAGTACTTC. This sequence encodes CASSVAAPSRTQYF. J is TRBJ2-5 and V is TRBV9; D gene uncertain. Germline CDR1 and CDR2: SGDLS and YYNGEE. The CDR3 sequence is 14 residues long. Trimming left V 0 bases short and J 7 bases short, with 13 bases between.